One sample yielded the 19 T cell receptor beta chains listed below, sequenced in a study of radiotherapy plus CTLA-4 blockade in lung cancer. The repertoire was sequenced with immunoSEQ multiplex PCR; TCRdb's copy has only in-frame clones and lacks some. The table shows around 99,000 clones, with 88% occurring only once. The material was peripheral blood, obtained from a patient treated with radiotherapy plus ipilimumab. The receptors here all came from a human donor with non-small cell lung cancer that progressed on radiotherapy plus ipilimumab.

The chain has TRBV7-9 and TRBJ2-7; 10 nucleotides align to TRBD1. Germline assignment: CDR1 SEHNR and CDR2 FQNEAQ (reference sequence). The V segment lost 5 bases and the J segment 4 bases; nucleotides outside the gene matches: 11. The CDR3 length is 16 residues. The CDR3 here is CASSHQETGGTYEQYF. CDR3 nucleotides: TGTGCCAGCAGCCACCAGGAGACAGGGGGCACATACGAGCAGTACTTC.

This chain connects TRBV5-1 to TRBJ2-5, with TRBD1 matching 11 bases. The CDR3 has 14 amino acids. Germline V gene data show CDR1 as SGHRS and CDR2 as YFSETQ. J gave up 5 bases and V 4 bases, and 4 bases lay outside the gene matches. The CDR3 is CASSRGQGGETQYF. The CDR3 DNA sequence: TGCGCCAGCAGCCGGGGACAGGGGGGCGAGACCCAGTACTTC.

As DNA, the CDR3 is TGTGCCAGCCTCGATTTCAGGGGGAAGGAGAACGAGCAGTACTTC. Residues: CASLDFRGKENEQYF. The V call is TRBV7-8, the J call TRBJ2-7; 7 positions agree with TRBD1. CDR1 is SGHVS and CDR2 is FQNEAQ in the germline V gene. V lost 8 bases and J lost 5; bases outside the gene matches: 15. The CDR3 spans 15 residues.

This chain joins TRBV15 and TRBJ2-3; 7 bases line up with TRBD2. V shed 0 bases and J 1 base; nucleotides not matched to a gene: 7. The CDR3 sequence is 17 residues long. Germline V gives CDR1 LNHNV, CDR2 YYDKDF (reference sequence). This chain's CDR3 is CATSRDRLADRTDTQYF. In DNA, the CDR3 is TGTGCCACCAGCAGAGATCGTCTAGCGGACCGCACAGATACGCAGTATTTT.

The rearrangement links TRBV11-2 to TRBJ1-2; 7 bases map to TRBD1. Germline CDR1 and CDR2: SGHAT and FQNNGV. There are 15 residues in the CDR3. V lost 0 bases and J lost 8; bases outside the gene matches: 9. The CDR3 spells CASSLDEGGGLGYTF. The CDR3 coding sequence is TGTGCCAGCAGCTTAGACGAAGGGGGCGGTTTGGGCTACACCTTC.

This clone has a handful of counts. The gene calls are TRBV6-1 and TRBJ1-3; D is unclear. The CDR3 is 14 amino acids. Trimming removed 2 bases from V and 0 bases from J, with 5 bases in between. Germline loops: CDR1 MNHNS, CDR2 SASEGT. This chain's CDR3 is CASSESYSGNTIYF. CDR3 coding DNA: TGTGCCAGCAGTGAATCCTACTCTGGAAACACCATATATTTT.

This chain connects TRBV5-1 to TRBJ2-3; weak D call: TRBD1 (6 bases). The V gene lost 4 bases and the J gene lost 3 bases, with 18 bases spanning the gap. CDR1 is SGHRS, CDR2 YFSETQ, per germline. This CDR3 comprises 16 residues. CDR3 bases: TGCGCCAGCAGCCCGCTAATACCACAGGGTACAGATACGCAGTATTTT. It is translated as CASSPLIPQGTDTQYF.

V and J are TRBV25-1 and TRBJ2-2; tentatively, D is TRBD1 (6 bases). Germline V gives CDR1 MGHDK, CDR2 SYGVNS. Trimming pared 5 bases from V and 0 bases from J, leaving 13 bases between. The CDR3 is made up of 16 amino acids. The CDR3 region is CASSKTGTTNTGELFF. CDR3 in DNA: TGTGCCAGCAGTAAAACCGGGACAACGAACACCGGGGAGCTGTTTTTT.

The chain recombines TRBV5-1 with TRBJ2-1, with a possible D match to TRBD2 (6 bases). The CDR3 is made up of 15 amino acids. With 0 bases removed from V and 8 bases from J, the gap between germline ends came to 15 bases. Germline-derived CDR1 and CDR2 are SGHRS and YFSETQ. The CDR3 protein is CASSLGVTSGDEQFF. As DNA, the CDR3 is TGCGCCAGCAGCTTGGGTGTGACTAGTGGCGATGAGCAGTTCTTC.

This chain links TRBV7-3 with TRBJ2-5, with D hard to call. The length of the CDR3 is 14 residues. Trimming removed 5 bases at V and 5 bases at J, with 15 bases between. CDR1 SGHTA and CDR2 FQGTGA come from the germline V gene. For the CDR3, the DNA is TGTGCCAGCAGCCCCTCCCACGGGTTGGAGACCCAGTACTTC. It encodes CASSPSHGLETQYF.

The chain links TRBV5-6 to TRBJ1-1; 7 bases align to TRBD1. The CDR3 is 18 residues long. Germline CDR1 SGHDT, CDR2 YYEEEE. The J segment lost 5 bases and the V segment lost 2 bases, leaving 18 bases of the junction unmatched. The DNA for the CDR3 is TGTGCCAGCAGCTTCCAGACGAGGGACAGCCGAGGCGGGACTGAAGCTTTCTTT. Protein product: CASSFQTRDSRGGTEAFF.

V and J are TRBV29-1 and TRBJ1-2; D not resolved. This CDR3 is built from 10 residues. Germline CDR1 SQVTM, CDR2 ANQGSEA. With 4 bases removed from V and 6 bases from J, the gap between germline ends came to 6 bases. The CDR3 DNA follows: TGCAGCGTTGGCGGCGATGGCTACACCTTC. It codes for CSVGGDGYTF.

The CDR3 coding sequence is TGTGCCATCGGGGACGGGGTCTCCTACGAGCAGTACTTC. Protein sequence: CAIGDGVSYEQYF. The chain carries TRBV10-3 and TRBJ2-7; D is tentatively TRBD1 or TRBD2 (5 bases each). The CDR3 totals 13 residues. In germline, CDR1 is ENHRY, CDR2 SYGVKD. V lost 8 bases and J 0 bases, leaving 11 bases between the germline ends.

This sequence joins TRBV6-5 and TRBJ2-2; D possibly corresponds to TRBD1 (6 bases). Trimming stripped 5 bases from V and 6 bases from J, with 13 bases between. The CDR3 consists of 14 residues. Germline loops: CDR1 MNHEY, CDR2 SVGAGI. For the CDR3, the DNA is TGTGCCAGCAGTACGGACAGACGGTCCGGGGAGCTGTTTTTT. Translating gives CASSTDRRSGELFF.

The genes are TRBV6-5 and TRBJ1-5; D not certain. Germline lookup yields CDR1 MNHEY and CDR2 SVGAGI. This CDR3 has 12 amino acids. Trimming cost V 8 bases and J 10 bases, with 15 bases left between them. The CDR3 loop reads CASQREPSPQHF. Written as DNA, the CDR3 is TGTGCCAGCCAAAGAGAGCCAAGCCCCCAGCATTTT.

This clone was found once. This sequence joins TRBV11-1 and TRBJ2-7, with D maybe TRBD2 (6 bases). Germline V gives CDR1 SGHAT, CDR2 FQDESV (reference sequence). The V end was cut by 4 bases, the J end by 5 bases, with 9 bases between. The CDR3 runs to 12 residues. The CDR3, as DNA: TGTGCCAGCAGCTACGGGGGTGACGAGCAGTACTTC. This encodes CASSYGGDEQYF.

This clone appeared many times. The CDR3 DNA reads as TGTGCCAGCAGTTTATTAGCCGGAACATACGATGAGCAGTTCTTC. It specifies CASSLLAGTYDEQFF. The chain is built from TRBV28 and TRBJ2-1; no clear D gene. The germline V gene encodes CDR1 MDHEN and CDR2 SYDVKM. There are 15 residues in the CDR3. V was pared by 1 base and J by 8 bases, with 15 bases between. Using reference TRBV28 and TRBJ2-1 for the parts outside the CDR3, the full variable domain is DVKVTQSSRYLVKRTGEKVFLECVQDMDHENMFWYRQDPGLGLRLIYFSYDVKMKEKGDIPEGYSVSREKKERFSLILESASTNQTSMYLCASSLLAGTYDEQFFGPGTRLTVL.

The chain's CDR3 is CASSLGDRVIRDGYTF. CDR3 DNA sequence: TGTGCCAGCAGCTTGGGGGACAGGGTCATCCGGGATGGCTACACCTTC. This chain connects TRBV5-5 to TRBJ1-2, with 9 bases matching TRBD1. The CDR3 is 16 amino acids. Germline trimming cut 0 bases from V and 6 bases from J; bases unmatched to any gene: 9. Looked up from germline, CDR1 is SGHKS and CDR2 is YYEKEE (reference sequence).

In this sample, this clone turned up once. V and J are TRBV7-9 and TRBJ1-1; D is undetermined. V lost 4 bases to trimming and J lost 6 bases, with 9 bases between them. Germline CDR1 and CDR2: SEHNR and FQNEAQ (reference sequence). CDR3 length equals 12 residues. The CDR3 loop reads CASSYGWPEAFF. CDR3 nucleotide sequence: TGTGCCAGCAGCTACGGGTGGCCTGAAGCTTTCTTT.